The T cell receptor (beta chain) described here comes from a study of prognosis after radiotherapy for stage I lung cancer. Study background: Enrollment of stage I non-small cell lung cancer patients ran from April 2018 to early 2019. Medical inoperability was the status assigned to all non-small cell lung cancer patients. SBRT radiotherapy used 3 to 5 fractions and a biologically effective dose of at least 100 Gy.

From genomic DNA, TCR beta CDR3 was amplified by two-round multiplex PCR. First-round PCR amplification was performed with primers specific to each TRBV and TRBJ gene. Using its own MiXCR run on the multiplex PCR reads, TCRdb lists one record per CDR3 protein. This table has some 15,000 distinct CDR3 sequences, 25% to 35% appearing once. Two separate time points each saw a draw of 6 to 6.5 milliliters of peripheral blood. This clonotype was observed many times. There are 14 residues in the CDR3. V was trimmed by 4 bases and J by 0 bases, leaving 7 bases between them. From germline, CDR1 is MNHEY and CDR2 SVGAGI.

Here the sequenced sample was PBMCs, taken before or after stereotactic body radiation therapy (not recorded which). The chain links TRBV6-5 to TRBJ1-3; tentative D call: TRBD1 (6 bases). The sequence derives from a donor over 45 with non-small cell lung cancer. CDR3 DNA: TGTGCCAGCAGTTTCAGGGGCTCTGGAAACACCATATATTTT. Translated: CASSFRGSGNTIYF.